The present T cell receptor (beta chain) was sequenced within a study of T cell responses to AZD1222 COVID-19 vaccine (TCRdb year 2021). With respect to the entire study: AZD1222 recipients given second doses at about 4 weeks or at about 12 weeks were pooled, since spike-specific TCR depth and breadth were not found to differ between the two schedules. TCR sequencing was performed for about 250 trial participants, of whom some 200 were given two doses of AZD1222 and 26 were given two doses of MenACWY control vaccine. Trial participants were enrolled into age subgroups of 18-55, 56-69 and 70-plus years, which contained about 150, 28 and 57 TCR-sequenced participants, respectively.

Concerning this clone: This clone's antigen is unknown. Per-base quality was not reported, and no clone a single base away is much larger than it.

What the work shows at the level of the full study, not this receptor alone: Reportedly, close to half of the unique spike-specific TCRs recognized epitopes lying outside the regions that are mutated in the B.1.351 and B.1.1.7 variants. In the small 56-69-year group, the increase in depth fell short of significance, most likely because of low power. Most participants were white British and females outnumbered males, and the authors suggested that clonal diversity may have been underestimated. Because no day 14 peak-response samples were available, the repertoires could be characterized only after the peak T cell response. Spike-specific TCR breadth and depth rose significantly after two AZD1222 doses compared with day 0 and with MenACWY recipients. Only five to seven AZD1222 recipients were SARS-CoV-2 seropositive at baseline, limiting conclusions about previously exposed vaccinees. The whole spike protein was spanned by vaccine-associated CD4 TCRs, and dominant responses were seen in regions 160-218 and 743-854.

The sample's time point label, in plain terms: baseline before first vaccination. Vaccinee samples were obtained from the UK trials COV001 and COV002, which included a single-blind randomized controlled phase 2/3 trial of AZD1222 (ChAdOx1 nCoV-19) in healthy adults. For TCRbeta chain sequencing, PBMC samples were collected from trial participants at day 0 and at day 28 after the second dose. The CDR3 regions of human TCRbeta chains were subjected to immunosequencing. The authors' analysis ran thus. TCRs in the repertoires were compared against a reference library of SARS-CoV-2-specific TCRs that had been generated with the MIRA antigen-specificity platform. Breadth was defined as the fraction of unique TCRs that were SARS-CoV-2-associated, and depth was defined as the fraction of total T cells that were SARS-CoV-2-associated. Using the MIRA data, each spike-specific TCR was assigned both to the spike region to which the TCR was reactive and to a CD4 or CD8 class. Log10-transformed breadth and depth values were compared by one-way ANOVA with Sidak's multiple comparisons tests. Imported from immuneACCESS, the table was reduced by TCRdb to in-frame sequences with V and J called. These copies leave out some clones; in studies compared against another copy, an unresolved V gene accounts for under half, and the cause of the remainder is not known. The V and J calls and clone size were taken over from that table, and D and trimming were inferred from the DNA. This sample gives roughly 150,000 clones in total; approximately 80% of them show up just once. 4.1% of the sample is in the top ten clones.

The source material was peripheral blood, sampled on day 0 of AZD1222 vaccination. The sequence came from an adult in good health.

The DNA reads as follows: TGCAGTGTTACGGACCTTAAACAGTTCTTC. This sequence encodes CSVTDLKQFF. The chain was built from TRBV20-1 and TRBJ2-1; there is no confident call for the D gene. Between the V and J ends, shortened by 7 bases and 13 bases respectively, the junction contains 14 bases. From its cysteine to its phenylalanine, the CDR3 spans 10 amino acids. The DNA shown is the 30-base CDR3, in frame from base 1. CDR1 DFQATT and CDR2 SNEGSKA are derived from the germline V gene (reference sequence).